These T cell receptor beta chains were read from a single sample in a study of T cell clonotyping in hematopoietic cell transplantation. The protocol was immunoSEQ multiplex PCR, while the TCRdb copy is restricted to in-frame clones and leaves out a portion. The table has 35,000 to 45,000 clones, about 90% seen once. The material sequenced was peripheral blood mononuclear cells. The receptors were gathered from a woman between 35 and 50 years old in good health. Some clones in this sample may be carry-over from other donors' samples. Each CDR3 is given with its conserved first and last residue. The D gene is left open where the match is weak. The size entry is marked missing in some rows and otherwise reads once, few, many or a size class.

d_call | clone_size | j_call | v_call | cdr3_aa | cdr3_nt
TRBD1 | - | TRBJ2-5 | TRBV4-1 | CASSQFSVQGVQYF | TGCGCCAGCAGCCAGTTCTCCGTCCAGGGGGTCCAGTACTTC
- | - | TRBJ1-1 | TRBV7-2 | CASSPPAGNTEAFF | TGTGCCAGCAGCCCCCCCGCAGGCAACACTGAAGCTTTCTTT
TRBD1 | - | TRBJ1-5 | TRBV30 | CAWSWGTGIPNQPQHF | TGTGCCTGGAGTTGGGGGACAGGGATCCCCAATCAGCCCCAGCATTTT
- | - | TRBJ2-1 | TRBV28 | CASSLTGSGSPNEQFF | TGTGCCAGCAGTCTGACAGGATCTGGCAGTCCCAATGAGCAGTTCTTC
TRBD2 | - | TRBJ2-7 | TRBV30 | CAWHTRGLAGSEQYF | TGTGCCTGGCACACCCGGGGACTAGCGGGAAGCGAGCAGTACTTC
- | - | TRBJ1-2 | TRBV6-5 | CASLSGVYGYTF | TGTGCCAGCCTATCGGGGGTCTATGGCTACACCTTC
- | once | TRBJ2-3 | TRBV19 | CATLPSGGGDTQYF | TGTGCCACCCTTCCCAGTGGGGGAGGAGATACGCAGTATTTT
- | - | TRBJ2-7 | TRBV30 | CAWRVGLREQYF | TGTGCCTGGAGAGTTGGTCTAAGGGAGCAGTACTTC
TRBD2 | once | TRBJ2-3 | TRBV5-8 | CASSLRGADTQYF | TGTGCCAGCAGCTTGCGGGGGGCAGATACGCAGTATTTT
- | - | TRBJ2-3 | TRBV7-9 | CASTQGDTQYF | TGTGCCAGCACCCAGGGGGATACGCAGTATTTT
- | - | TRBJ2-3 | TRBV7-8 | CASSSGLTTDTQYF | TGTGCCAGCAGCTCGGGACTTACTACAGATACGCAGTATTTT
- | - | TRBJ2-2 | TRBV4-1 | CASSWVPGQNTGELFF | TGCGCCAGCAGCTGGGTCCCGGGACAGAACACCGGGGAGCTGTTTTTT
- | - | TRBJ2-3 | TRBV7-3 | CASSLTNRAADTQYF | TGTGCCAGCAGCTTGACCAACAGGGCAGCTGATACGCAGTATTTT
- | - | TRBJ1-1 | TRBV19 | CASSTLGHTEAFF | TGTGCCAGTAGCACTTTGGGTCACACTGAAGCTTTCTTT
- | - | TRBJ2-1 | TRBV20-1 | CSAPSYNEQFF | TGCAGTGCCCCCTCGTACAATGAGCAGTTCTTC
- | - | TRBJ2-2 | TRBV6-5 | CARDSVGSDTGELFF | TGTGCCAGAGATTCCGTTGGTTCGGACACCGGGGAGCTGTTTTTT
- | - | TRBJ1-2 | TRBV25-1 | CASSGVFVLYGYTF | TGTGCCAGCAGTGGGGTATTCGTACTATATGGCTACACCTTC
- | few | TRBJ1-4 | TRBV6-1 | CASTPTGTNEKLFF | TGTGCCAGCACCCCCACGGGCACTAATGAAAAACTGTTTTTT
- | - | TRBJ2-2 | TRBV30 | CAWNRDTGELFF | TGTGCCTGGAACAGGGACACCGGGGAGCTGTTTTTT
TRBD2 | - | TRBJ2-7 | TRBV4-1 | CASSQERRTSGYEQYF | TGCGCCAGCAGCCAAGAGAGACGGACTAGCGGCTACGAGCAGTACTTC
TRBD2 | - | TRBJ2-7 | TRBV10-3 | CAISDRTSGSYEQYF | TGTGCCATCAGTGATAGGACTAGCGGGAGCTACGAGCAGTACTTC
TRBD1 | - | TRBJ2-7 | TRBV5-1 | CASSAGTGTYEQYF | TGCGCCAGCAGCGCGGGGACAGGGACCTACGAGCAGTACTTC
- | - | TRBJ2-3 | TRBV2 | CASSRAPSTDTQYF | TGTGCCAGCAGTAGAGCGCCTAGCACAGATACGCAGTATTTT
- | - | TRBJ1-2 | TRBV4-3 | CASSQGSGLHGYTF | TGCGCCAGCAGCCAAGGATCCGGGTTGCATGGCTACACCTTC
- | - | TRBJ1-4 | TRBV19 | CASTSYTTNEKLFF | TGTGCCAGTACCTCGTATACAACTAATGAAAAACTGTTTTTT
- | - | TRBJ2-1 | TRBV11-3 | CASSFRLQNEQFF | TGTGCCAGCAGCTTCCGCCTACAGAATGAGCAGTTCTTC
- | - | TRBJ2-7 | TRBV28 | CASKQGSYEQYF | TGTGCCAGCAAGCAGGGCTCCTACGAGCAGTACTTC
- | few | TRBJ2-7 | TRBV6-5 | CASSKPGQNEQYF | TGTGCCAGCAGTAAGCCGGGACAAAACGAGCAGTACTTC
- | - | TRBJ1-3 | TRBV30 | CAWSVKWDTSGNTIYF | TGTGCCTGGAGTGTAAAGTGGGACACCTCTGGAAACACCATATATTTT
- | - | TRBJ2-3 | TRBV7-2 | CASSLARTDTQYF | TGTGCCAGCAGCTTAGCACGGACAGATACGCAGTATTTT
- | - | TRBJ2-7 | TRBV5-1 | CASSLGDGPYEQYF | TGCGCCAGCAGCTTGGGGGACGGCCCCTACGAGCAGTACTTC
TRBD2 | - | TRBJ2-1 | TRBV4-3 | CASSQGVAGVSNEQFF | TGCGCCAGCAGCCAAGGGGTAGCGGGAGTATCAAATGAGCAGTTCTTC
- | - | TRBJ1-1 | TRBV7-9 | CASSRTGFGTEAFF | TGTGCCAGCAGCCGTACAGGGTTCGGCACTGAAGCTTTCTTT
TRBD2 | - | TRBJ2-3 | TRBV7-2 | CASRVAGGGTDTQYF | TGTGCCAGCAGGGTAGCGGGAGGGGGCACAGATACGCAGTATTTT
TRBD1 | - | TRBJ2-3 | TRBV6-5 | CASSSDRAFTDTQYF | TGTGCCAGCAGTTCGGACAGGGCCTTCACAGATACGCAGTATTTT
TRBD1 | - | TRBJ2-1 | TRBV7-2 | CASSPDRERGNEQFF | TGTGCCAGCAGCCCAGACAGGGAGAGGGGGAATGAGCAGTTCTTC
TRBD2 | once | TRBJ2-1 | TRBV29-1 | CSVDVRGELPNEQFF | TGCAGCGTTGACGTCCGGGGGGAACTACCCAATGAGCAGTTCTTC
- | - | TRBJ2-2 | TRBV2 | CASRDREITGELFF | TGTGCCAGCAGGGACCGGGAGATAACCGGGGAGCTGTTTTTT
- | - | TRBJ1-3 | TRBV25-1 | CASSDPAVGSGNTIYF | TGTGCCAGCAGTGACCCGGCAGTAGGCTCTGGAAACACCATATATTTT
- | - | TRBJ2-2 | TRBV7-2 | CASSWRRGTNTGELFF | TGTGCCAGCAGCTGGCGGCGGGGTACGAACACCGGGGAGCTGTTTTTT
TRBD2 | - | TRBJ2-7 | TRBV13 | CASSLGTSEQYF | TGTGCCAGCAGCCTAGGGACTAGCGAGCAGTACTTC
TRBD2 | - | TRBJ2-7 | TRBV19 | CASSMNSGSYEQYF | TGTGCCAGTAGTATGAATAGCGGGAGCTACGAGCAGTACTTC
TRBD1 | - | TRBJ2-7 | TRBV4-1 | CASSLDRDYEQYF | TGCGCCAGCAGTCTCGACAGGGACTACGAGCAGTACTTC
- | - | TRBJ2-1 | TRBV4-1 | CASSQIRLNEQFF | TGCGCCAGCAGCCAAATACGGTTGAATGAGCAGTTCTTC
- | once | TRBJ2-7 | TRBV6-1 | CASSVVQGAYEQYF | TGTGCCAGCAGTGTGGTCCAGGGCGCCTACGAGCAGTACTTC
TRBD1 | - | TRBJ2-7 | TRBV7-3 | CASSLGTDETGWRYEQYF | TGTGCCAGCAGCTTAGGTACGGACGAGACAGGGTGGAGGTACGAGCAGTACTTC
- | - | TRBJ1-2 | TRBV28 | CASSPSGGDGQHGYTF | TGTGCCAGCAGTCCCTCGGGGGGCGATGGGCAACATGGCTACACCTTC
TRBD2 | - | TRBJ2-3 | TRBV7-3 | CASSKGAGEGFDTQYF | TGTGCCAGCAGCAAAGGGGCGGGAGAAGGTTTCGATACGCAGTATTTT
- | - | TRBJ1-1 | TRBV6-5 | CASSYRRQAGTEAFF | TGTGCCAGCAGTTATCGGCGGCAAGCGGGCACTGAAGCTTTCTTT
- | - | TRBJ1-1 | TRBV27 | CASSSRSMNTEAFF | TGTGCCAGCAGCTCTCGATCCATGAACACTGAAGCTTTCTTT
TRBD1 | - | TRBJ1-2 | TRBV7-8 | CASSLEPTGVKGYTF | TGTGCCAGCAGCTTAGAACCGACAGGGGTCAAGGGCTACACCTTC
TRBD2 | - | TRBJ2-2 | TRBV28 | CASSPGTSGNTGELFF | TGTGCCAGCAGTCCGGGGACTAGCGGGAACACCGGGGAGCTGTTTTTT
- | - | TRBJ1-5 | TRBV7-2 | CASSSAGYSNQPQHF | TGTGCCAGCAGCTCTGCAGGGTATAGCAATCAGCCCCAGCATTTT
- | - | TRBJ2-1 | TRBV30 | CAWSVLWGYNEQFF | TGTGCCTGGAGTGTACTATGGGGCTACAATGAGCAGTTCTTC
TRBD2 | - | TRBJ2-3 | TRBV11-2 | CASRRTRGSTDTQYF | TGTGCCAGCAGGCGGACTAGAGGGAGCACAGATACGCAGTATTTT